These 24 T cell receptor beta chains came from one sample sequenced in a study of OX40 agonist ivuxolimab in advanced cancers. Assay: immunoSEQ multiplex PCR; the TCRdb copy retains only in-frame clones and omits some. The table records around 31,000 clones, less than 90% of them present only once. The sequenced sample was CD4+ or CD8+ T cells sorted from blood, obtained in a trial of the OX40 agonist ivuxolimab. The receptors come from an adult with an advanced solid tumor such as melanoma, head and neck, liver or kidney cancer.

This chain uses TRBV19 with TRBJ2-7; the match to TRBD2 covers 8 bases. V lost 8 bases, J lost 3 bases, and 12 bases stayed unmatched. The CDR3 runs to 15 residues. Germline assignment: CDR1 LNHDA and CDR2 SQIVND (reference sequence). The CDR3 DNA sequence: TGTGCCAGTCGTGAGGCGGCGGGAGGTTTCTACGAGCAGTACTTC. Its protein product is CASREAAGGFYEQYF.

This clone was seen only once. This sequence joins TRBV7-9 and TRBJ2-7, with a tentative D call TRBD1 (6 bases). Between the trimmed V and J ends, which lost 0 bases and 6 bases, there was a span of 6 bases. In germline, CDR1 is SEHNR, CDR2 FQNEAQ (reference sequence). The CDR3 contains 12 residues. The CDR3 protein is CASSLAGGEQYF. In DNA form, the CDR3 reads TGTGCCAGCAGCTTAGCAGGGGGCGAGCAGTACTTC.

The CDR3 reads CASSTLAGAISGELFF. CDR3 nucleotides: TGTGCCAGCAGCACCTTAGCGGGAGCTATTTCCGGGGAGCTGTTTTTT. The rearrangement links TRBV5-6 to TRBJ2-2; 9 bases are shared with TRBD2. This CDR3 is 16 amino acids long. With V trimmed by 4 bases and J by 6 bases, 10 bases remained unmatched. The germline CDR1 and CDR2 sequences are SGHDT and YYEEEE.

By share, this clone counts as medium-sized. The chain uses TRBV7-8 and TRBJ2-1, with TRBD2 as a possible D gene (7 bases). Germline CDR1 and CDR2: SGHVS and FQNEAQ. CDR3 length equals 15 residues. Trimming took off 3 bases at V and 7 bases at J, with 16 bases between the two ends. The CDR3 sequence: CASSLSAGAGNEQFF. CDR3 DNA sequence: TGTGCCAGCAGCTTGTCTGCGGGGGCGGGTAATGAGCAGTTCTTC.

V is TRBV5-5 and J is TRBJ2-7; tentatively, D is TRBD1 or TRBD2 (5 bases each). Trimming shortened V by 6 bases and J by 1 base, and 14 bases separated the two germline ends. The germline gives CDR1 SGHKS, CDR2 YYEKEE (reference sequence). This CDR3 is 14 amino acids long. CDR3 protein: CASKTTAESYEQYF. In nucleotides, the CDR3 is TGTGCCAGCAAAACGACAGCGGAATCCTACGAGCAGTACTTC. Supplemented by reference TRBV5-5 and TRBJ2-7, the full variable domain reads DAGVTQSPTHLIKTRGQQVTLRCSPISGHKSVSWYQQVLGQGPQFIFQYYEKEERGRGNFPDRFSARQFPNYSSELNVNALLLGDSALYLCASKTTAESYEQYFGPGTRLTVT.

The CDR3 loop reads CASSFGGLQEEQYF. The CDR3 DNA follows: TGTGCCAGCAGTTTCGGGGGCCTACAGGAGGAGCAGTACTTC. The J gene is TRBJ2-7, the V gene TRBV27; D may correspond to TRBD1 or TRBD2 (6 bases each). The V end was cut by 3 bases, the J end by 7 bases, with 16 bases between. The CDR3 length is 14 residues. CDR1 MNHEY and CDR2 SMNVEV come from the germline V gene (reference sequence).

This clone was seen more than once but under ten times. V is TRBV25-1 and J is TRBJ2-2, with 7 bases that match TRBD2. CDR1 and CDR2 (germline): MGHDK, SYGVNS. The CDR3 runs to 16 residues. Trimming removed 5 bases from V and 6 bases from J; junction bases left unmatched: 12. The CDR3 region has the DNA TGTGCCAGCAGTAGACCTAGAAGCGGGAAAGCCGGGGAGCTGTTTTTT. Its translation: CASSRPRSGKAGELFF.

The rearrangement links TRBV6-5 to TRBJ2-3, with 7 nucleotides matching TRBD2. V lost 8 bases, J lost 6 bases, and 8 bases stayed unmatched. In germline, CDR1 is MNHEY, CDR2 SVGAGI. The CDR3 length is 13 residues. CDR3 nucleotide sequence: TGTGCCAGCGGCGGGAGCGATGGGGATACGCAGTATTTT. Translating gives CASGGSDGDTQYF.

The chain joins TRBV19 to TRBJ1-5; the D gene is possibly TRBD1 (6 bases). The CDR3 loop spans 13 amino acids. Trimming pared 7 bases from V and 5 bases from J, leaving 12 bases between. CDR1 and CDR2 from the germline V gene are LNHDA and SQIVND (reference sequence). The CDR3 sequence is CASTDRWDQPQHF. DNA of the CDR3: TGTGCCAGTACGGACAGATGGGATCAGCCCCAGCATTTT.

The rearrangement links TRBV5-4 to TRBJ2-1; perhaps D is TRBD1 or TRBD2 (5 bases each). The CDR3 is made up of 13 amino acids. Germline assignment: CDR1 SGHNT and CDR2 YYREEE (reference sequence). Deletions cut 2 bases from V and 7 bases from J, with 10 bases between. The chain's CDR3 is CASSLSGTNEQFF. In DNA form, the CDR3 reads TGTGCCAGCAGCTTATCTGGGACGAATGAGCAGTTCTTC. Supplemented by reference TRBV5-4 and TRBJ2-1, the full variable domain reads ETGVTQSPTHLIKTRGQQVTLRCSSQSGHNTVSWYQQALGQGPQFIFQYYREEENGRGNFPPRFSGLQFPNYSSELNVNALELDDSALYLCASSLSGTNEQFFGPGTRLTVL.

This clone was seen repeatedly, ten times or more. The chain couples TRBV11-2 to TRBJ2-3; 10 nucleotides match TRBD2. The CDR3 extends over 15 amino acids. With 3 bases clipped from V and 2 bases from J, the junction kept 2 bases outside the gene matches. Germline assignment: CDR1 SGHAT and CDR2 FQNNGV. CDR3 sequence: CASSFSGGYTDTQYF. CDR3 bases: TGTGCCAGCAGCTTTAGCGGGGGGTACACAGATACGCAGTATTTT.

The V and J genes are TRBV2 and TRBJ1-2; tentative D call: TRBD1 (6 bases). The germline V and J ends were trimmed by 5 bases and 6 bases, with 13 bases remaining between them. The CDR3 runs 13 residues. CDR1 SNHLY and CDR2 FYNNEI come from the germline V gene. The CDR3 sequence: CASSSWGADGYTF. CDR3 nucleotides: TGTGCCAGCAGTAGTTGGGGGGCGGATGGCTACACCTTC.

V gene TRBV19 combines with J gene TRBJ2-7; D unresolved. The CDR3 runs 15 residues. V lost 1 base to trimming and J lost 0 bases, with 10 bases between them. From germline, CDR1 is LNHDA and CDR2 SQIVND (reference sequence). The CDR3 sequence: CASSIATAPSYEQYF. CDR3 nucleotide sequence: TGTGCCAGTAGTATAGCTACCGCCCCCTCCTACGAGCAGTACTTC.

The chain links TRBV5-1 to TRBJ2-7, with D unresolved. Trimming removed 1 base from V and 5 bases from J, with 7 bases in between. The CDR3 length is 12 residues. Germline V gives CDR1 SGHRS, CDR2 YFSETQ. The CDR3 loop is CASSLIRDEQYF. CDR3 sequence (DNA): TGCGCCAGCAGCTTGATCAGAGACGAGCAGTACTTC.

The chain links TRBV23-1 to TRBJ2-7; D call uncertain. TRBV23-1 is reported as an ORF; its role is uncertain. Trimming took 6 bases from V and 6 from J, leaving 21 bases between them. The CDR3 is made up of 15 amino acids. The CDR3 bases are TGCGCCAGCAGCCACTTGGCCCACTGTAGTGGCGAGCAGTACTTC. Encoded protein: CASSHLAHCSGEQYF.

The chain recombines TRBV29-1 with TRBJ2-7, with D possibly matching TRBD1 (6 bases). CDR3 length equals 17 residues. Germline V gene lookup returns CDR1 SQVTM and CDR2 ANQGSEA. The V and J ends lost 0 bases and 3 bases respectively, with 21 bases between them. The CDR3 here is CSVEEGTLGLTGYEQYF. The CDR3 nucleotides read TGCAGCGTTGAAGAGGGGACATTGGGTCTAACGGGCTACGAGCAGTACTTC.

The V gene is TRBV7-9, the J gene TRBJ2-5; 10 nucleotides match TRBD2. J gave up 5 bases and V 6 bases, and 9 bases lay outside the gene matches. CDR1 and CDR2 (germline): SEHNR, FQNEAQ (reference sequence). The CDR3 has 15 residues. The CDR3 region is CASSFLAGVGETQYF. Written as DNA, the CDR3 is TGTGCCAGCAGTTTCCTAGCGGGAGTGGGGGAGACCCAGTACTTC.

The chain has TRBV9 and TRBJ2-5, with TRBD2 matching over 10 bases. The germline CDR1 and CDR2 sequences are SGDLS and YYNGEE. This CDR3 has 14 amino acids. Trimming removed 2 bases from V and 5 bases from J; junction bases left unmatched: 3. The CDR3 region has the DNA TGTGCCAGCAGCGTCGGGACTAGCGCCGAGACCCAGTACTTC. Amino acids: CASSVGTSAETQYF.

The chain is built from TRBV6-6 and TRBJ1-3; D unresolved. V was shortened by 4 bases and J by 4 bases, with 14 bases between the two germline ends. The CDR3 loop spans 15 amino acids. Germline V CDR1 and CDR2: MNHNY, SVGAGI (reference sequence). CDR3 DNA: TGTGCCAGCAGTTCCCACTTTGTAGGAGGAAACACCATATATTTT. This encodes CASSSHFVGGNTIYF.

The CDR3 here is CASSQAGGPTYEQYF. CDR3 nucleotide sequence: TGTGCCAGCAGCCAAGCGGGAGGCCCTACCTACGAGCAGTACTTC. The chain joins TRBV5-4 to TRBJ2-5; 9 bases fit TRBD2. Judging by the DNA end, TRBJ2-7 fits better; the J call may be wrong. Germline V gives CDR1 SGHNT, CDR2 YYREEE (reference sequence). This CDR3 is 15 amino acids long.

By share, this clone ranks as medium-sized (0.01 to 0.1%). CDR3 sequence reads: CASSEAAGIRGYTF. The DNA for the CDR3 is TGTGCCAGCAGTGAAGCGGCCGGGATTCGGGGCTACACCTTC. The V call is TRBV2, the J call TRBJ1-2; the D is unclear. Germline V gives CDR1 SNHLY, CDR2 FYNNEI. This CDR3 comprises 14 residues. Trimming took 0 bases from V and 8 from J, leaving 13 bases between them.

DNA of the CDR3: TGTGCCACCAGCAGAGATGGGACTAGCGGGACCAATGAGCAGTTCTTC. Its translation is CATSRDGTSGTNEQFF. This chain uses TRBV15 with TRBJ2-1; 13 bases align to TRBD2. Trimming took 0 bases from V and 6 from J; bases not matched to a gene: 2. Germline CDR1 and CDR2: LNHNV and YYDKDF (reference sequence). The CDR3 loop spans 16 amino acids.

This clone was counted a single time. The sample contains more than one DNA sequence encoding this CDR3. The J gene is TRBJ2-3, the V gene TRBV9; 13 nucleotides line up with TRBD2. Per the germline V gene, CDR1 is SGDLS and CDR2 is YYNGEE. V was pared by 4 bases and J by 4 bases, with 6 bases of the junction left unmatched. The CDR3 consists of 16 residues. CDR3 DNA: TGTGCCAGCAGCCCCGGGACTAGCGGGGTATCAGATACGCAGTATTTT. This gives the protein CASSPGTSGVSDTQYF.

The chain has TRBV5-6 and TRBJ1-1; D perhaps matches TRBD1 (5 bases). The V end was cut by 4 bases, the J end by 1 base, with 17 bases between. Germline values: CDR1 SGHDT, CDR2 YYEEEE. The CDR3 loop spans 16 amino acids. The CDR3 loop reads CASSGAYREWNTEAFF. The CDR3 DNA reads TGTGCCAGCAGCGGGGCCTACCGGGAGTGGAACACTGAAGCTTTCTTT. The full variable domain, its missing parts supplied by reference TRBV5-6 and TRBJ1-1, is DAGVTQSPTHLIKTRGQQVTLRCSPKSGHDTVSWYQQALGQGPQFIFQYYEEEERQRGNFPDRFSGHQFPNYSSELNVNALLLGDSALYLCASSGAYREWNTEAFFGQGTRLTVV.